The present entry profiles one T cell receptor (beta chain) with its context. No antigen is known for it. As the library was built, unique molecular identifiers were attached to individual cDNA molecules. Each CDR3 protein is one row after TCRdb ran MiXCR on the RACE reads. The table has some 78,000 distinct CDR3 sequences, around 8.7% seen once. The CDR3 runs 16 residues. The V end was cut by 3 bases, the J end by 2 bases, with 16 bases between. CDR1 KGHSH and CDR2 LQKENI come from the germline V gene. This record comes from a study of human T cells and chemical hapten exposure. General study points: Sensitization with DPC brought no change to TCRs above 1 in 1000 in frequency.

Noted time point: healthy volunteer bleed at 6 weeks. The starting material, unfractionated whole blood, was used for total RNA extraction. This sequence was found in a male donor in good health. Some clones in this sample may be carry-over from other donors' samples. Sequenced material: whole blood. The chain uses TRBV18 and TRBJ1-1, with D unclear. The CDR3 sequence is CASSPPVGRANTEAFF. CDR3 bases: TGTGCCAGCTCACCGCCGGTCGGAAGGGCTAACACTGAAGCTTTCTTT. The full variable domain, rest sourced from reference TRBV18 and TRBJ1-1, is NAGVMQNPRHLVRRRGQEARLRCSPMKGHSHVYWYRQLPEEGLKFMVYLQKENIIDESGMPKERFSAEFPKEGPSILRIQQVVRGDSAAYFCASSPPVGRANTEAFFGQGTRLTVV.